These T cell receptor beta chains were read from a single sample in a study of T cell repertoires in cytomegalovirus infection. A single record per CDR3 protein comes from TCRdb applying MiXCR to the reads. The profile covers about 400,000 distinct CDR3 sequences, with 15% to 20% appearing a single time and approximately 10% taken by the ten largest. The sequenced sample was PBMCs. These receptors were collected from a human donor in good health (CMV status not recorded). Some clones in this sample may be carry-over from other donors' samples. Both conserved end residues are part of each CDR3. Fields, in order: V gene, J gene, D gene, clone size, CDR3 protein, CDR3 DNA. The D gene is left open where the match is weak. The size entry is marked missing in some rows and otherwise reads once, few, many or a size class.

V: TRBV12-3/TRBV12-4; J: TRBJ1-1; D: NA; size: NA; CDR3: CASSYTGINTEAFF; DNA: TGTGCCAGCAGTTACACAGGGATCAACACTGAAGCTTTCTTT
V: TRBV12-3/TRBV12-4; J: TRBJ2-5; D: TRBD2; size: few; CDR3: CASSPLGGGQTQYF; DNA: TGTGCCAGCAGTCCCCTTGGCGGGGGGCAGACCCAGTACTTC
V: TRBV2; J: TRBJ2-1; D: TRBD2; size: few; CDR3: CASRPGLAGPEQFF; DNA: TGTGCCAGCAGACCGGGACTAGCGGGTCCTGAGCAGTTCTTC
V: TRBV7-2; J: TRBJ1-4; D: NA; size: NA; CDR3: CASFTGTNLGATNEKLFF; DNA: TGTGCCAGCTTCACCGGGACAAATCTCGGTGCAACTAATGAAAAACTGTTTTTT
V: TRBV20-1; J: TRBJ2-7; D: TRBD1; size: NA; CDR3: CSAPDRSSYEQYF; DNA: TGCAGTGCACCGGACAGGAGCTCCTACGAGCAGTACTTC
V: TRBV2; J: TRBJ2-7; D: TRBD2; size: NA; CDR3: CASRLTGGSEQYF; DNA: TGTGCCAGCAGACTTACGGGGGGGAGCGAGCAGTACTTC
V: TRBV2; J: TRBJ2-3; D: TRBD2; size: many; CDR3: CASRDRPSGGGDTQYF; DNA: TGTGCCAGCAGGGACCGGCCTAGCGGGGGGGGGGATACGCAGTATTTT
V: TRBV4-1; J: TRBJ1-6; D: NA; size: NA; CDR3: CASSEKGGLNSPLHF; DNA: TGCGCCAGCAGCGAAAAGGGGGGCCTTAATTCACCCCTCCACTTT
V: TRBV7-2; J: TRBJ1-2; D: NA; size: NA; CDR3: CASSFDYGYTF; DNA: TGTGCCAGCAGCTTCGATTACGGCTACACCTTC
V: TRBV7-2; J: TRBJ1-1; D: TRBD1; size: NA; CDR3: CASSLLTGRYTEAFF; DNA: TGTGCCAGCAGCTTGTTGACAGGGAGGTACACTGAAGCTTTCTTT
V: TRBV6-2/TRBV6-3; J: TRBJ1-1; D: NA; size: many; CDR3: CASRPYLGTEAFF; DNA: TGTGCCAGCAGGCCATATTTGGGCACTGAAGCTTTCTTT
V: TRBV19; J: TRBJ2-1; D: TRBD2; size: NA; CDR3: CASSIPGLGSYNEQFF; DNA: TGTGCCAGTAGTATACCCGGACTAGGCTCCTACAATGAGCAGTTCTTC
V: TRBV7-2; J: TRBJ2-7; D: NA; size: NA; CDR3: CASSLGLVREQYF; DNA: TGTGCCAGCAGCTTAGGGCTAGTGCGCGAGCAGTACTTC
V: TRBV28; J: TRBJ2-3; D: TRBD2; size: NA; CDR3: CASSAGTSPFVPQYF; DNA: TGTGCCAGCAGTGCCGGGACTAGCCCCTTTGTACCGCAGTATTTT
V: TRBV20-1; J: TRBJ1-1; D: NA; size: NA; CDR3: CSSPGQNGFSWGAEAFF; DNA: TGCTCCTCCCCAGGGCAGAACGGATTTTCGTGGGGGGCTGAAGCTTTCTTT
V: TRBV2; J: TRBJ2-2; D: NA; size: few; CDR3: CASRGLRGPTGELFF; DNA: TGTGCCAGCAGGGGCCTCAGGGGCCCCACCGGGGAGCTGTTTTTT
V: TRBV5-5; J: TRBJ2-7; D: TRBD1; size: NA; CDR3: CASSLWDSTYEQYF; DNA: TGTGCCAGCAGCTTGTGGGACAGCACCTACGAGCAGTACTTC
V: TRBV28; J: TRBJ2-5; D: TRBD1; size: few; CDR3: CASTPAGTGMQETQYF; DNA: TGTGCCAGCACCCCCGCCGGGACAGGGATGCAAGAGACCCAGTACTTC
V: TRBV6-2/TRBV6-3; J: TRBJ2-7; D: TRBD1; size: many; CDR3: CASSPFTGAYEQYF; DNA: TGTGCCAGCAGTCCCTTCACAGGGGCCTACGAGCAGTACTTC
V: TRBV23-1; J: TRBJ2-7; D: NA; size: few; CDR3: CASRRPEGTPSYEQYF; DNA: TGCGCCAGCAGGCGCCCCGAGGGGACACCCTCCTACGAGCAGTACTTC
V: TRBV7-6; J: TRBJ2-7; D: NA; size: many; CDR3: CASSLAAATSYEQYF; DNA: TGTGCCAGCAGCTTAGCAGCGGCAACCTCCTACGAGCAGTACTTC
V: TRBV3-1; J: TRBJ2-1; D: TRBD2; size: NA; CDR3: CASSPERTSFVNEQFF; DNA: TGTGCCAGCAGCCCCGAGAGGACTAGCTTTGTTAATGAGCAGTTCTTC
V: TRBV28; J: TRBJ1-5; D: NA; size: many; CDR3: CASSPFKGEYNQPQHF; DNA: TGTGCCAGCAGTCCCTTTAAAGGGGAATACAATCAGCCCCAGCATTTT
V: TRBV10-3; J: TRBJ2-7; D: NA; size: many; CDR3: CAISEGFAGLEQYF; DNA: TGTGCCATCAGTGAGGGTTTTGCGGGTCTCGAGCAGTACTTC
V: TRBV14; J: TRBJ1-5; D: NA; size: few; CDR3: CASSQVTGSGQPQHF; DNA: TGTGCCAGCAGCCAAGTGACGGGGTCTGGTCAGCCCCAGCATTTT
V: TRBV5-1; J: TRBJ2-3; D: TRBD2; size: few; CDR3: CASSLTAGADTQYF; DNA: TGCGCCAGCAGCTTGACAGCGGGAGCGGATACGCAGTATTTT
V: TRBV7-2; J: TRBJ2-4; D: TRBD2; size: NA; CDR3: CASSLASSGKAKNIQYF; DNA: TGTGCCAGCAGCTTAGCGTCTAGCGGGAAGGCCAAAAACATTCAGTACTTC
V: TRBV5-5; J: TRBJ2-5; D: NA; size: few; CDR3: CASSLRLQETQYF; DNA: TGTGCCAGCAGCTTGCGGCTACAAGAGACCCAGTACTTC
V: TRBV7-9; J: TRBJ2-7; D: TRBD1; size: few; CDR3: CASSLGGQQQQYF; DNA: TGTGCCAGCAGCTTAGGGGGACAGCAGCAGCAGTACTTC
V: TRBV20-1; J: TRBJ2-5; D: NA; size: once; CDR3: CSARIQGYQETQYF; DNA: TGCAGTGCTAGAATTCAGGGGTACCAAGAGACCCAGTACTTC
V: TRBV19; J: TRBJ1-5; D: NA; size: NA; CDR3: CASSINPGGWQPQHF; DNA: TGTGCCAGTAGTATCAATCCCGGCGGTTGGCAGCCCCAGCATTTT
V: TRBV5-1; J: TRBJ2-1; D: TRBD1; size: NA; CDR3: CASSLGPGTAYNEQFF; DNA: TGCGCCAGCAGCTTGGGCCCCGGGACAGCCTACAATGAGCAGTTCTTC
V: TRBV11-2; J: TRBJ2-5; D: TRBD2; size: few; CDR3: CASTKTSGRAETQYF; DNA: TGTGCCAGCACCAAGACTAGCGGGAGGGCGGAGACCCAGTACTTC
V: TRBV6-1; J: TRBJ1-1; D: NA; size: NA; CDR3: CASSRSPRSTEAFF; DNA: TGTGCCAGCAGCCGGAGTCCCCGTAGCACTGAAGCTTTCTTT
V: TRBV19; J: TRBJ2-1; D: TRBD1; size: NA; CDR3: CASTPNGDRFDEQFF; DNA: TGTGCCAGTACCCCCAATGGGGACAGGTTCGATGAGCAGTTCTTC
V: TRBV4-3; J: TRBJ2-1; D: TRBD2; size: few; CDR3: CASSQGSSGREQFF; DNA: TGCGCCAGCAGCCAAGGTTCTAGCGGGAGGGAGCAGTTCTTC
V: TRBV7-2; J: TRBJ1-2; D: NA; size: many; CDR3: CASSPDVFGGYTF; DNA: TGTGCCAGCAGCCCAGACGTTTTCGGCGGCTACACCTTC
V: TRBV20-1; J: TRBJ1-3; D: TRBD1; size: NA; CDR3: CSARQDRGDTIYF; DNA: TGCAGTGCTAGACAGGACAGGGGGGACACCATATATTTT
V: TRBV4-3; J: TRBJ1-4; D: NA; size: NA; CDR3: CASSQAGGTENEKLFF; DNA: TGCGCCAGCAGCCAAGCGGGAGGGACGGAGAATGAAAAACTGTTTTTT
V: TRBV6-1; J: TRBJ2-7; D: NA; size: few; CDR3: CASSEYGDGYEQYF; DNA: TGTGCCAGCAGTGAATACGGGGACGGCTACGAGCAGTACTTC
V: TRBV3-1; J: TRBJ1-2; D: NA; size: NA; CDR3: CASSQDGSYGYTF; DNA: TGTGCCAGCAGCCAAGACGGGAGCTATGGCTACACCTTC
V: TRBV10-3; J: TRBJ1-3; D: NA; size: NA; CDR3: CAIRDTGNTIYF; DNA: TGTGCCATCAGGGATACCGGAAACACCATATATTTT
V: TRBV10-3; J: TRBJ2-7; D: TRBD1; size: few; CDR3: CAIGQVLIQEQYF; DNA: TGTGCCATCGGACAGGTACTGATTCAGGAGCAGTACTTC